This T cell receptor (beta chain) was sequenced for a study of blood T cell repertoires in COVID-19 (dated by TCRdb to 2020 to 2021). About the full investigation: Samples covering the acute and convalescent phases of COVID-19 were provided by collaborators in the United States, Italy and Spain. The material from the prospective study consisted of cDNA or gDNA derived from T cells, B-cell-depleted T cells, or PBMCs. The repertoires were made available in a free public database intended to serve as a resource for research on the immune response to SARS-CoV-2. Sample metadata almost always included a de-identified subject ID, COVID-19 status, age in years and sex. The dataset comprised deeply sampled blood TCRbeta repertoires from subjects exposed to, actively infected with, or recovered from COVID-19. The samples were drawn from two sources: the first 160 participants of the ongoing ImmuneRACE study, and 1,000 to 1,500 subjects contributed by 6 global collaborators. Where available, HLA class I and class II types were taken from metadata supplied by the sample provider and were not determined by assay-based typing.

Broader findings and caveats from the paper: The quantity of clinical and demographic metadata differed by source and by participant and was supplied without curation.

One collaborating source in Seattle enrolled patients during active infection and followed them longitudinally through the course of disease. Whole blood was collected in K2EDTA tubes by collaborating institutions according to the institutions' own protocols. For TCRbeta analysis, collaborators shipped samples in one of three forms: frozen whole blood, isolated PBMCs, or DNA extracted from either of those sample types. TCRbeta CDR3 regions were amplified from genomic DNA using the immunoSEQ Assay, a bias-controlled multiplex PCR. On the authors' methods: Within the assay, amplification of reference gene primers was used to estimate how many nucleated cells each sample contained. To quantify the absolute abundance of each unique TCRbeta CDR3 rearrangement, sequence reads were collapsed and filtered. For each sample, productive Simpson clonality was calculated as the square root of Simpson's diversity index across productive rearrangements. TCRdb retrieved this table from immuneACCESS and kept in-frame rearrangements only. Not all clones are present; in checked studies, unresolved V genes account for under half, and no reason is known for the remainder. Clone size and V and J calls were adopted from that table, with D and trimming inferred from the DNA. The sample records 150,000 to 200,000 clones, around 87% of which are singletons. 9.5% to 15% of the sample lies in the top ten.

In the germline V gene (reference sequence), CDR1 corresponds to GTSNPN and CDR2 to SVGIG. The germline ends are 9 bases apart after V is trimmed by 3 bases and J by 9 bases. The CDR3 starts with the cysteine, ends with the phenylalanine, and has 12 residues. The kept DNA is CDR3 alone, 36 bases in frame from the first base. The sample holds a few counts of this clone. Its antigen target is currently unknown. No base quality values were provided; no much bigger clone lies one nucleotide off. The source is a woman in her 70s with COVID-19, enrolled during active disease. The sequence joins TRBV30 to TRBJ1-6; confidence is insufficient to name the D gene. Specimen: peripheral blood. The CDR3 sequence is CAWSYRGSPLHF. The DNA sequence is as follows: TGTGCCTGGAGCTACCGTGGTTCACCCCTCCACTTT.